The clone carrying this T cell receptor beta chain was found many times. The antigen is not known. The data were taken from a study of T cells in Graves' hyperthyroidism and ophthalmopathy. Regarding the study as a whole: A model of 13 V-J features distinguished ophthalmopathy from stable hyperthyroidism.

Using RNA transcripts as the source, TCR beta CDR3 regions were amplified. HTBI primers were used for first-round RT-PCR of the TCR CDR3. A single record per CDR3 protein comes from TCRdb applying MiXCR to the multiplex PCR reads. The sample shows 75,000 to 100,000 distinct CDR3 sequences, about 40% of them seen only once. The CDR3 spans 16 residues. Germline-derived CDR1 and CDR2 are MDHEN and SYDVKM. J was trimmed by 3 bases and V by 5 bases; bases with no gene match: 9. The source material was peripheral blood or thyroid tissue (not recorded which). The chain combines TRBV28 with TRBJ1-5; the match to TRBD1 covers 8 bases. The clonotype was recovered from a woman aged 25 to 39 with Graves' hyperthyroidism. Here the CDR3 DNA reads TGTGCCAGCAGTAGAGGGACAGGAGGTTTCAATCAGCCCCAGCATTTT. Protein: CASSRGTGGFNQPQHF.